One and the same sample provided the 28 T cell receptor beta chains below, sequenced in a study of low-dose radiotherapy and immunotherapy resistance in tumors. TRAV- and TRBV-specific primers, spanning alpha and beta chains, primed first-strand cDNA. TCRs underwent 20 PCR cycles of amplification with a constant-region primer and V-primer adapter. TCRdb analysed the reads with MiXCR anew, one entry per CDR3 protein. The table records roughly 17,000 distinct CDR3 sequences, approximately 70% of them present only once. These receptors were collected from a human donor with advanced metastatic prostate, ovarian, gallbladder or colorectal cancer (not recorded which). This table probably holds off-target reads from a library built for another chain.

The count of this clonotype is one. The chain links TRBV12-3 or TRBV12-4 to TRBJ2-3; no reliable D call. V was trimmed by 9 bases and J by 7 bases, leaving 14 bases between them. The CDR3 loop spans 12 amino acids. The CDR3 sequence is CASTKLAYTQYF. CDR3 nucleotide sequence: TGTGCCAGTACGAAGTTGGCATATACGCAGTATTTT.

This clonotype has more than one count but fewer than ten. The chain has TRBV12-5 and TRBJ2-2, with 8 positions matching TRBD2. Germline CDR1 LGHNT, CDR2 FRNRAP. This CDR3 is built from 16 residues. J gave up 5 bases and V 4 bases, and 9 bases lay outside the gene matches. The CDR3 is CASGSPLAGGTGELFF. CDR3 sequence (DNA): TGTGCTAGTGGTTCCCCCCTTGCGGGAGGAACCGGGGAGCTGTTTTTT.

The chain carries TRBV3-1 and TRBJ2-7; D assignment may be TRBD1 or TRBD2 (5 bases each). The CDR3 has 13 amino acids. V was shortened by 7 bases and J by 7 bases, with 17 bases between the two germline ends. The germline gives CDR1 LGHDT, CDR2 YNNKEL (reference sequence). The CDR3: CASIGTPSGEQYF. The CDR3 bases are TGTGCCAGCATTGGGACCCCAAGTGGGGAGCAGTACTTC.

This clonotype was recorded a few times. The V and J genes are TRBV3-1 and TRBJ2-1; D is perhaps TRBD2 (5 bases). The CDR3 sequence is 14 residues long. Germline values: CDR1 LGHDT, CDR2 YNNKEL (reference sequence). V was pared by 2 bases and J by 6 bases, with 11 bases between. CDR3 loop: CASSQTSRGNEQFF. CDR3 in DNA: TGTGCCAGCAGCCAAACTAGTCGGGGCAATGAGCAGTTCTTC.

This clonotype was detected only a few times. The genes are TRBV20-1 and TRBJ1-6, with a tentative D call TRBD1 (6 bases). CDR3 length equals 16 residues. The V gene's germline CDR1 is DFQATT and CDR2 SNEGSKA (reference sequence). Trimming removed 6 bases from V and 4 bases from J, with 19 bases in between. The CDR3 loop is CSAKSGRGGYNSPLHF. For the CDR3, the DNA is TGCAGTGCAAAATCAGGGAGGGGGGGATATAATTCACCCCTCCACTTT.

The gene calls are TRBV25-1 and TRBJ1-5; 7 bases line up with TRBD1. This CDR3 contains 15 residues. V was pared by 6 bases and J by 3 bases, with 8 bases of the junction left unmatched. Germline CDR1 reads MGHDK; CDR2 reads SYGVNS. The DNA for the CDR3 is TGTGCCAGCAGCCCGCTGACAGGGAACAATCAGCCCCAGCATTTT. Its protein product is CASSPLTGNNQPQHF.

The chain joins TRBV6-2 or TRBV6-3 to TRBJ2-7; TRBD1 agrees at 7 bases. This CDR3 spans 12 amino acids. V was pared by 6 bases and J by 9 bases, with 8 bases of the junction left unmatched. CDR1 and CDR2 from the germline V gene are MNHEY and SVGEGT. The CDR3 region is CASRRDRAVQYF. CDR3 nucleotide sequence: TGTGCCAGCAGAAGAGACAGGGCGGTGCAGTACTTC.

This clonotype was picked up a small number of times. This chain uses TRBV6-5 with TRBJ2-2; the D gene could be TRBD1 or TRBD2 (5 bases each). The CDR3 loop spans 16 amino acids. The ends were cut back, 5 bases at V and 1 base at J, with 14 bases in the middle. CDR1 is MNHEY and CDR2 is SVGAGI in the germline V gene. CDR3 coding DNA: TGTGCCAGCAGTCAAAGTGGGGGTCGGAACACCGGGGAGCTGTTTTTT. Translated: CASSQSGGRNTGELFF.

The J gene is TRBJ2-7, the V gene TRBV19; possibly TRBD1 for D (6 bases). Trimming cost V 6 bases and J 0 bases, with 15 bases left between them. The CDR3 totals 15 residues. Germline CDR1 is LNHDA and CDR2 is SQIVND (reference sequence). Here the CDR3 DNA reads TGTGCCAGTAGACTCCGGGACACAACCTCCTACGAGCAGTACTTC. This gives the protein CASRLRDTTSYEQYF.

DNA for the CDR3: TGCGCCAGCGGAAAAGACTACGAGCAGTACTTC. This codes for CASGKDYEQYF. The rearrangement joins TRBV5-1 to TRBJ2-7; no firm D call. Germline CDR1 reads SGHRS; CDR2 reads YFSETQ. V dropped 7 bases and J dropped 3 bases, with 8 bases sitting between them. This CDR3 has 11 amino acids.

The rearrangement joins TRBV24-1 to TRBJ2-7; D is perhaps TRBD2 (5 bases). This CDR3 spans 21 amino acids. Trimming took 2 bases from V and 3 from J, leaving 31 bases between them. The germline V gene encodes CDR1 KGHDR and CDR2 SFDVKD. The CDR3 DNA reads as TGTGCCACCAGTGATTCGCCCGGCAAATCCGGGTCAACCAAAGGACTCTACGAGCAGTACTTC. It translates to CATSDSPGKSGSTKGLYEQYF.

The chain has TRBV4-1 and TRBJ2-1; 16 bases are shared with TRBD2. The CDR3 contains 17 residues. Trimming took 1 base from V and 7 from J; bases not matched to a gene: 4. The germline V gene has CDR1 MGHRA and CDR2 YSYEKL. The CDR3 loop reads CASSQAGLAGGSNEQFF. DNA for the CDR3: TGCGCCAGCAGCCAAGCGGGACTAGCGGGGGGGAGTAATGAGCAGTTCTTC.

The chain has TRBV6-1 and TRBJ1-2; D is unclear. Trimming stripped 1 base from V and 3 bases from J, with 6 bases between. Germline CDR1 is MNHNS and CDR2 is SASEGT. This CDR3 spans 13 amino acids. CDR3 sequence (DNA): TGTGCCAGCAGTGAAGAACGGTACTATGGCTACACCTTC. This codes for CASSEERYYGYTF.

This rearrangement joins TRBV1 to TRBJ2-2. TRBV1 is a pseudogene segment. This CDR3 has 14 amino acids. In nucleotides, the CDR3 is TGCGCCAGCAGCCAGAAATTACTCCCCGGGGAGCTGTTTTTT. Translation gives CASSQKLLPGELFF.

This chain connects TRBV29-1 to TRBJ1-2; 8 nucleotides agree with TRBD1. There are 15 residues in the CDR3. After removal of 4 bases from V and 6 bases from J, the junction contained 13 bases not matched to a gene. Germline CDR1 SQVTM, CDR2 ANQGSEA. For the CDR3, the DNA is TGCAGCGTTGTTGGGCAGGGGGCGGTGGGTGATGGCTACACCTTC. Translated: CSVVGQGAVGDGYTF.

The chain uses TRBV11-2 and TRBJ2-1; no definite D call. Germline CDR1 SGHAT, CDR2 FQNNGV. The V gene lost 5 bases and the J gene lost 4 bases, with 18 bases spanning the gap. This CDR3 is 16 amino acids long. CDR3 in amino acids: CASSLSPLGPYNEQFF. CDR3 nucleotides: TGTGCCAGCAGCCTATCTCCCCTCGGACCGTACAATGAGCAGTTCTTC.

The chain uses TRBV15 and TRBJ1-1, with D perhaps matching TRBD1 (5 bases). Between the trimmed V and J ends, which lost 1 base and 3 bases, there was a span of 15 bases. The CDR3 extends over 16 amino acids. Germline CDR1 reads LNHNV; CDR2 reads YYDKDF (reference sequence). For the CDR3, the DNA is TGTGCCACCAGCAGAGGGGGGGAGGGACTGGACACTGAAGCTTTCTTT. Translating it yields CATSRGGEGLDTEAFF.

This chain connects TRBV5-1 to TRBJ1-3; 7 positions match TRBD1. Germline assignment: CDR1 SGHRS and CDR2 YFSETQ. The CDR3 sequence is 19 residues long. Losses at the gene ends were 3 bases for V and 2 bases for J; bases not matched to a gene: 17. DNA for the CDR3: TGCGCCAGCAGCTCACGACCGACAGGGCCGGGCTCGGCTGGAAACACCATATATTTT. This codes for CASSSRPTGPGSAGNTIYF.

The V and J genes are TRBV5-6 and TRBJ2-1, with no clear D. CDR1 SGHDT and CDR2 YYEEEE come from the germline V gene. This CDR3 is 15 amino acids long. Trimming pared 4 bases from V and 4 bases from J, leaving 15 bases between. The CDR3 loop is CASSHTALHYNEQFF. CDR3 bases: TGTGCCAGCAGCCACACAGCGCTCCATTACAATGAGCAGTTCTTC.

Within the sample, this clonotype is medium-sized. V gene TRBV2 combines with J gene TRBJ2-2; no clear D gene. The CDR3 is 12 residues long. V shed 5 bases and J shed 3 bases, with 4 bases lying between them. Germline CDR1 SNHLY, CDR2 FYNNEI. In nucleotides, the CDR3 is TGTGCCAGCAGTCGGGACACCGGGGAGCTGTTTTTT. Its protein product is CASSRDTGELFF.

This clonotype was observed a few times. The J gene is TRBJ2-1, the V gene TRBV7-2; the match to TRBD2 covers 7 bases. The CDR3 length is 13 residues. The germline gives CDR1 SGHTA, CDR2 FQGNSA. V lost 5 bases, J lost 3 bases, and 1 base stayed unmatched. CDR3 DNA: TGTGCCAGCAGCCGGGGGGACTACAATGAGCAGTTCTTC. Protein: CASSRGDYNEQFF.

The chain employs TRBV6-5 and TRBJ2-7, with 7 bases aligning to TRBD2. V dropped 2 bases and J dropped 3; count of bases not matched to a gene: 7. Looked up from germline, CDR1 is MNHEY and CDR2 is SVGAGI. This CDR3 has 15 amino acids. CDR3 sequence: CASSYGASGFYEQYF. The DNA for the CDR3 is TGTGCCAGCAGTTACGGGGCTAGCGGTTTCTACGAGCAGTACTTC.

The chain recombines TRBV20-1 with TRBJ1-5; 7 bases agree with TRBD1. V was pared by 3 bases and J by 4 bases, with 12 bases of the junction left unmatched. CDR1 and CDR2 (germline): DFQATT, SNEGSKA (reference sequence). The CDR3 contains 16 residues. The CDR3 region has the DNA TGCAGTGCTAGCAAAACAGGACAGGTCGGGAATCAGCCCCAGCATTTT. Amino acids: CSASKTGQVGNQPQHF.

The CDR3 DNA follows: TGTGCCAGCAGCTCAGGGGTTTCCTACGAGCAGTACTTC. Protein: CASSSGVSYEQYF. The chain recombines TRBV7-9 with TRBJ2-7; a weak D match, TRBD1 (6 bases). The CDR3 length is 13 residues. Per germline, CDR1 SEHNR and CDR2 FQNEAQ (reference sequence). Trimming took off 4 bases at V and 1 base at J, with 8 bases between the two ends.

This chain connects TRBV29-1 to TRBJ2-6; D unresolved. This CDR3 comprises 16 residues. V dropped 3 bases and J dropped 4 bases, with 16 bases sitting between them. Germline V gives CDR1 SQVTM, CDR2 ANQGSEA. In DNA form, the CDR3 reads TGCAGCGTTGATGTTGGCAACACCAACGGGGCCAACGTCCTGACTTTC. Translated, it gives CSVDVGNTNGANVLTF.

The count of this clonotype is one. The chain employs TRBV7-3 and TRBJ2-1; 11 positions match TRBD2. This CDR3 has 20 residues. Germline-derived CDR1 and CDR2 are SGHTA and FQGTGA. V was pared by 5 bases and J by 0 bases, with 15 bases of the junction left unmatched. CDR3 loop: CASSPPPRLAGGSSYNEQFF. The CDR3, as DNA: TGTGCCAGCAGCCCCCCCCCACGGCTAGCGGGGGGTAGCTCCTACAATGAGCAGTTCTTC.

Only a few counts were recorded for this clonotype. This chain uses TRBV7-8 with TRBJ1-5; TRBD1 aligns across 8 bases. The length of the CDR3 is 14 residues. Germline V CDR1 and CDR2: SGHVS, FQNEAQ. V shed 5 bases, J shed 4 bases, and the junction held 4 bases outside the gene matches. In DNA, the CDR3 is TGTGCCAGCAGCCAAGGACAGGGAAATCAGCCCCAGCATTTT. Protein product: CASSQGQGNQPQHF.

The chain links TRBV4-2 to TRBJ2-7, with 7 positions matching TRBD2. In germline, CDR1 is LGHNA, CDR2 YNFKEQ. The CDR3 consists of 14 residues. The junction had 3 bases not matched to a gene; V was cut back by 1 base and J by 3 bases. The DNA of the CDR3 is TGTGCCAGCAGCCAAGGTCTAGCGGACTACGAGCAGTACTTC. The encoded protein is CASSQGLADYEQYF.